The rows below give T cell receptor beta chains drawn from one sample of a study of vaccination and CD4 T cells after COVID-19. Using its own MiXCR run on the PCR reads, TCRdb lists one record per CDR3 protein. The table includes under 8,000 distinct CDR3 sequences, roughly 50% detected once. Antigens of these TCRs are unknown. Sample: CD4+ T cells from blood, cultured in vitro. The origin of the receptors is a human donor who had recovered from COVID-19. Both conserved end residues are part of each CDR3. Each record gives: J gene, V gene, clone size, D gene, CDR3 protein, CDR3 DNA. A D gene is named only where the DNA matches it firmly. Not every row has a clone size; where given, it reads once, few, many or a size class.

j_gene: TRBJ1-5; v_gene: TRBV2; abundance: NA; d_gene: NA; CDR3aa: CASKGLPDQPQHF; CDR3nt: TGTGCCAGCAAGGGCCTGCCAGATCAGCCCCAGCATTTT
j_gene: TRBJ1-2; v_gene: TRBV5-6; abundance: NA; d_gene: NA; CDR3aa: CASSLGGEVGYGYTF; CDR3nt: TGTGCCAGCAGCTTGGGGGGGGAGGTCGGCTATGGCTACACCTTC
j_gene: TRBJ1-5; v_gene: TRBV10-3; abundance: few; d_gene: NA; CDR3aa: CAISFGAPGNQPQHF; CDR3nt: TGTGCCATTAGCTTTGGGGCGCCGGGCAATCAGCCCCAGCATTTT
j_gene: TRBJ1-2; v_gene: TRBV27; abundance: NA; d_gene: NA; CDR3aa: CASSLSGGYGYTF; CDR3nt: TGTGCCAGCAGTTTATCTGGGGGTTATGGCTACACCTTC
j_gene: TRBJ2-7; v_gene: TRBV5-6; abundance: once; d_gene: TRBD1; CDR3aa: CASSLITGDRGTSYEQYF; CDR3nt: TGTGCCAGCAGCCTAATAACCGGGGACAGGGGGACCTCCTACGAGCAGTACTTC
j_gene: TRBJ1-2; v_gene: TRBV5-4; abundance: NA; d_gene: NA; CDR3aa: CASSLQGRPLYGYTF; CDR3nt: TGTGCCAGCAGCTTGCAGGGACGGCCGCTCTATGGCTACACCTTC
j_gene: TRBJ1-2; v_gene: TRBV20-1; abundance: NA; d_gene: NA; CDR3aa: CSARAPQDPYGYTF; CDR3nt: TGCAGTGCTAGAGCCCCCCAGGATCCTTATGGCTACACCTTC
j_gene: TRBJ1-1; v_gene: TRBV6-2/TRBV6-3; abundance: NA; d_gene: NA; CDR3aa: CASRLDGNTEAFF; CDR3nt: TGTGCCAGCAGACTGGACGGGAACACTGAAGCTTTCTTT
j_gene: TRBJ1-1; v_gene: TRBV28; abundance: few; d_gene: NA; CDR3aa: CASIEGMNTEAFF; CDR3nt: TGTGCCAGCATCGAGGGCATGAACACTGAAGCTTTCTTT
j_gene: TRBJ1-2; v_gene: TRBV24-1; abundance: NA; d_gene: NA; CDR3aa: CATSDITGNYGYTF; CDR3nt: TGTGCCACCAGTGACATTACAGGGAACTATGGCTACACCTTC
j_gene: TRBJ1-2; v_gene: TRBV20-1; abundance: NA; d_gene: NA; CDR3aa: CSARRGLEDGYTF; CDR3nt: TGCAGTGCTAGACGAGGCCTTGAGGATGGCTACACCTTC
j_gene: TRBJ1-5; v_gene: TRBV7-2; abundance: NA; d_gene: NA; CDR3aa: CASSVRGNQPQHF; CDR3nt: TGTGCCAGCAGCGTCAGGGGTAATCAGCCCCAGCATTTT
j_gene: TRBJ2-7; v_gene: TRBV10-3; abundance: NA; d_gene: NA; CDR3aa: CAVRGGVYEQYF; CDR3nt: TGTGCCGTACGAGGCGGGGTCTACGAGCAGTACTTC
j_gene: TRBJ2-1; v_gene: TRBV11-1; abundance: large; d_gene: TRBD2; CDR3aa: CASSPNQLTSGGDNEQFF; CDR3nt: TGTGCCAGCAGCCCGAACCAACTGACTAGCGGGGGTGACAATGAGCAGTTCTTC
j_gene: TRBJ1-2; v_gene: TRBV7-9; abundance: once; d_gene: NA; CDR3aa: CASKRGTGEAGGYTF; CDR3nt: TGTGCCAGCAAAAGGGGAACAGGCGAAGCCGGTGGCTACACCTTC
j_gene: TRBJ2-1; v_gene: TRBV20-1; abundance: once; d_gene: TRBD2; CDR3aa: CSARTSGINEQFF; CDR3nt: TGCAGTGCAAGGACTAGCGGGATTAATGAGCAGTTCTTC
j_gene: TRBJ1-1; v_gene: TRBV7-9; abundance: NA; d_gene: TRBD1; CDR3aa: CASSLRTGKGGTEAFF; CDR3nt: TGTGCCAGCAGCCTAAGGACAGGGAAAGGGGGCACTGAAGCTTTCTTT
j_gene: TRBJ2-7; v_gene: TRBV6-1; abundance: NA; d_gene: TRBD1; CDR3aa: CASRQGGTGVSYEQYF; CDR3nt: TGTGCCAGCCGCCAAGGAGGGACAGGGGTCTCCTACGAGCAGTACTTC
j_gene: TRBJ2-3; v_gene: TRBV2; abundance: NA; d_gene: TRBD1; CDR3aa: CASSGTGGGTDTQYF; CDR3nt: TGTGCCAGCAGCGGGACAGGGGGCGGCACAGATACGCAGTATTTT
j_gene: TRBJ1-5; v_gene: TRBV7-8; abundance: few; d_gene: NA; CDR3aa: CASRVRDQSQPQHF; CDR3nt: TGTGCCAGCAGGGTGAGGGATCAGAGTCAGCCCCAGCATTTT
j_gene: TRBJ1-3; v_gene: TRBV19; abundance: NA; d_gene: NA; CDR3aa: CASSTPGNTIYF; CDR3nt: TGTGCCAGTAGTACCCCGGGGAACACCATATATTTT
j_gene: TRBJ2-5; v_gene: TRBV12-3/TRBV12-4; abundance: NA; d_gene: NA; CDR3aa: CASSSGQPQETQYF; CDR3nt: TGTGCCAGCAGCAGTGGACAGCCCCAAGAGACCCAGTACTTC
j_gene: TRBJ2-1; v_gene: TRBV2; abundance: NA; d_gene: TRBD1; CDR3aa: CASNNRDRDNEQFF; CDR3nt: TGTGCCAGCAATAACCGGGACAGGGACAATGAGCAGTTCTTC
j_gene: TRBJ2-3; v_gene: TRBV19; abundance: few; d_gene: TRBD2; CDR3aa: CASSLTSGRITDTQYF; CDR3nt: TGTGCCAGTAGTTTGACTAGCGGGAGAATCACAGATACGCAGTATTTT
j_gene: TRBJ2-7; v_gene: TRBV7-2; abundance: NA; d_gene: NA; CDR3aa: CASSFMTGTTYEQYF; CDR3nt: TGTGCCAGCAGCTTCATGACAGGTACAACCTACGAGCAGTACTTC
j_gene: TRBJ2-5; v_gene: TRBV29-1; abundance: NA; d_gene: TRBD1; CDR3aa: CSAKRDRAKVRETQYF; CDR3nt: TGCAGCGCAAAAAGGGACAGGGCTAAGGTACGCGAGACCCAGTACTTC
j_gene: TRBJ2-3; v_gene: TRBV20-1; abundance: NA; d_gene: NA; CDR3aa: CSARVWVDGVTDTQYF; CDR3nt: TGCAGTGCTAGAGTTTGGGTCGATGGGGTCACAGATACGCAGTATTTT
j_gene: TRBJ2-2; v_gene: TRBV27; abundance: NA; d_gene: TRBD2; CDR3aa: CASRLAGGPGELFF; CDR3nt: TGTGCCAGCAGACTAGCGGGAGGCCCCGGGGAGCTGTTTTTT